The rows below give T cell receptor beta chains drawn from one sample of a study of CD8+CD57+ T cells in acquired aplastic anemia. Via MiXCR, TCRdb re-called the reads, giving one row per CDR3 protein. The sample holds roughly 40,000 distinct CDR3 sequences, 68% seen once. The sequencing input was sorted CD4+, CD8+, or CD8+CD57+ T cells (not recorded which) from PBMCs. The receptors originated from a human donor in good health, serving as a control. Both conserved end residues are part of each CDR3. D genes are given only for firm matches. Size is stated for part of the rows, as once, few or many counts, or as a class when the clone is expanded.

clone size | J gene | D gene | V gene | CDR3 protein | CDR3 DNA
- | TRBJ2-2 | TRBD1 | TRBV9 | CASSPDRAGELFF | TGTGCCAGCAGCCCTGACAGGGCCGGGGAGCTGTTTTTT
- | TRBJ1-1 | - | TRBV24-1 | CATRGRNTEAFF | TGTGCCACCAGAGGACGAAACACTGAAGCTTTCTTT
- | TRBJ1-6 | TRBD1 | TRBV20-1 | CSATTGTGVGSPLHF | TGCAGTGCTACGACCGGGACAGGGGTAGGGTCACCCCTCCACTTT
- | TRBJ1-5 | - | TRBV19 | CASKPGPSNQPQHF | TGTGCCAGCAAGCCGGGACCGAGCAATCAGCCCCAGCATTTT
- | TRBJ1-1 | TRBD1 | TRBV19 | CASRDRGRGDTEAFF | TGTGCCAGTCGGGACAGGGGCCGGGGTGACACTGAAGCTTTCTTT
- | TRBJ2-7 | - | TRBV10-1 | CASSESLEEPSYEQYF | TGCGCCAGCAGTGAGTCTCTCGAAGAACCCAGCTACGAGCAGTACTTC
many | TRBJ2-1 | - | TRBV19 | CASSIDPWRGASHNEQFF | TGTGCCAGTAGTATAGATCCTTGGAGGGGGGCCTCCCACAATGAGCAGTTCTTC
few | TRBJ1-6 | - | TRBV2 | CASRDMGTFYSPLHF | TGTGCCAGCAGGGACATGGGGACGTTCTATTCACCCCTCCACTTT
few | TRBJ2-5 | - | TRBV15 | CATSRGGLPGQETQYF | TGTGCCACCAGCAGAGGTGGACTGCCCGGGCAGGAGACCCAGTACTTC
- | TRBJ1-1 | TRBD1 | TRBV7-9 | CASSSGQEAFF | TGTGCCAGCAGCTCGGGACAGGAAGCTTTCTTT
- | TRBJ2-3 | - | TRBV2 | CASGPSAGDTQYF | TGTGCCAGCGGGCCCTCGGCGGGAGATACGCAGTATTTT
- | TRBJ1-5 | TRBD1 | TRBV2 | CASSQTGGNQPQHF | TGTGCCAGCAGCCAGACAGGGGGCAATCAGCCCCAGCATTTT
- | TRBJ2-5 | TRBD2 | TRBV5-1 | CASSTSSGGDQETQYF | TGCGCCAGCAGCACGTCGAGCGGGGGGGACCAAGAGACCCAGTACTTC
- | TRBJ2-1 | - | TRBV5-1 | CASVLTGVGDEQFF | TGCGCCAGCGTCCTAACGGGAGTAGGGGATGAGCAGTTCTTC
few | TRBJ2-7 | - | TRBV19 | CASSSGGWVGEQYF | TGTGCCAGTAGTAGTGGGGGATGGGTTGGCGAGCAGTACTTC
- | TRBJ2-3 | TRBD2 | TRBV29-1 | CSVEASGSTDTQYF | TGCAGCGTTGAGGCTAGCGGTAGCACAGATACGCAGTATTTT
- | TRBJ2-5 | - | TRBV20-1 | CSATGLETQYF | TGCAGTGCTACAGGATTGGAGACCCAGTACTTC
- | TRBJ1-6 | TRBD1 | TRBV19 | CASSTGQGGSSPLHF | TGTGCCAGTAGTACGGGACAGGGGGGCAGTTCACCCCTCCACTTT
- | TRBJ2-7 | - | TRBV4-3 | CASSQVVNDEQYF | TGCGCCAGCAGCCAAGTGGTCAACGACGAGCAGTACTTC
- | TRBJ2-2 | TRBD2 | TRBV19 | CATIRSGATGELFF | TGTGCCACCATCCGTAGCGGGGCCACCGGGGAGCTGTTTTTT